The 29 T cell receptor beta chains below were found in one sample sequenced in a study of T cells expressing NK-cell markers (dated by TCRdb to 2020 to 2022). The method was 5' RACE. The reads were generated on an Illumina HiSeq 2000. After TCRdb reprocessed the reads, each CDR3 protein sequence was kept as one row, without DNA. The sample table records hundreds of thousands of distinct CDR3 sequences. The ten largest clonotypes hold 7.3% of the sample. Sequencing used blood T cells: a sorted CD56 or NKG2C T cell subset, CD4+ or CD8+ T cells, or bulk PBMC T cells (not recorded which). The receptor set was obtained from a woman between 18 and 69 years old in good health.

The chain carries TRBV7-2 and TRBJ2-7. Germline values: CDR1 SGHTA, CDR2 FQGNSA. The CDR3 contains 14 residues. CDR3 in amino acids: CASSLPTGFYEQYF.

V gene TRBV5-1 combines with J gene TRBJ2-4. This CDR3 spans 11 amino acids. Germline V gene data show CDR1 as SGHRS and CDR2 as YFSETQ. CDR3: CASSAENIQYF.

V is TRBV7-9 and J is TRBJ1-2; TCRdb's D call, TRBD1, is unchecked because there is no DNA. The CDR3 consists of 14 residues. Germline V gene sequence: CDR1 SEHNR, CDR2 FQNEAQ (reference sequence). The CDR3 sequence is CASSFDRGIYGYTF. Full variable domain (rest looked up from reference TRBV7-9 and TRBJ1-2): DTGVSQNPRHKITKRGQNVTFRCDPISEHNRLYWYRQTLGQGPEFLTYFQNEAQLEKSRLLSDRFSAERPKGSFSTLEIQRTEQGDSAMYLCASSFDRGIYGYTFGSGTRLTVV.

The CDR3 sequence: CASSFLGLGGDNEQFF. The chain links TRBV12-3 or TRBV12-4 to TRBJ2-1; TCRdb picks TRBD1, but there is no DNA to check that call. This CDR3 spans 16 amino acids.

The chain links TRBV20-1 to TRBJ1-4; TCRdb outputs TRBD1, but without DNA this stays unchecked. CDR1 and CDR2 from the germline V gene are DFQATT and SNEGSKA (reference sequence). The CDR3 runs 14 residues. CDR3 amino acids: CSAPYDRVNEKLFF.

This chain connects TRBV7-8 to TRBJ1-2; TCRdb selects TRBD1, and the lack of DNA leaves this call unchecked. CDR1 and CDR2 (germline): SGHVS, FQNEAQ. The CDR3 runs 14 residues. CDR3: CASSFTSTEDGYTF.

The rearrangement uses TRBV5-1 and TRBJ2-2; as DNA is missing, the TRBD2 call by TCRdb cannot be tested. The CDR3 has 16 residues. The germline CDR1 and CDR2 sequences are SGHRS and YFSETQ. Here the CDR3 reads CASSKTSGANTGELFF. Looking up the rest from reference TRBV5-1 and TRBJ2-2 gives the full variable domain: KAGVTQTPRYLIKTRGQQVTLSCSPISGHRSVSWYQQTPGQGLQFLFEYFSETQRNKGNFPGRFSGRQFSNSRSEMNVSTLELGDSALYLCASSKTSGANTGELFFGEGSRLTVL.

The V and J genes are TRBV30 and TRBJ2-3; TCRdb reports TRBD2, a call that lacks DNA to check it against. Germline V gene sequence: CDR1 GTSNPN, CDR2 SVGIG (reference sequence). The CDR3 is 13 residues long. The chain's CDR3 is CAWTEASTDTQYF.

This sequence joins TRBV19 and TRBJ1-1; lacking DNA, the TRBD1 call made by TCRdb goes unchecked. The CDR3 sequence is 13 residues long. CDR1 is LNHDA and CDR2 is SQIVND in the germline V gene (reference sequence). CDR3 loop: CASSQGPDFEAFF. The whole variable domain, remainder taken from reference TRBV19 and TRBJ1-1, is DGGITQSPKYLFRKEGQNVTLSCEQNLNHDAMYWYRQDPGQGLRLIYYSQIVNDFQKGDIAEGYSVSREKKESFPLTVTSAQKNPTAFYLCASSQGPDFEAFFGQGTRLTVV.

The CDR3 reads CASSLTSGTTDTQYF. The chain has TRBV7-9 and TRBJ2-3; TCRdb lists TRBD2, though no DNA is available to test this call. CDR3 length: 15 residues. Germline assignment: CDR1 SEHNR and CDR2 FQNEAQ (reference sequence).

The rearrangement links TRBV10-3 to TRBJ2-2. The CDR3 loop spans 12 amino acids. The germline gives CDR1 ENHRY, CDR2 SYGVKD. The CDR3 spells CAIGTNTGELFF.

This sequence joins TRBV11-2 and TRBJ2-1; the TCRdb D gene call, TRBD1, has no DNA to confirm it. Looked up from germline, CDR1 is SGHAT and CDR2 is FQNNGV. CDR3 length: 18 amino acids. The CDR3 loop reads CASSFPRSGTSIFNEQFF.

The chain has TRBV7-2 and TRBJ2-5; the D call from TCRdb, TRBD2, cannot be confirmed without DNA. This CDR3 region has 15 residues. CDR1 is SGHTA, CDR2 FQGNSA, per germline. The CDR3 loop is CASSWRRGGQETQYF. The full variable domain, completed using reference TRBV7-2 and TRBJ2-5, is GAGVSQSPSNKVTEKGKDVELRCDPISGHTALYWYRQSLGQGLEFLIYFQGNSAPDKSGLPSDRFSAERTGGSVSTLTIQRTQQEDSAVYLCASSWRRGGQETQYFGPGTRLLVL.

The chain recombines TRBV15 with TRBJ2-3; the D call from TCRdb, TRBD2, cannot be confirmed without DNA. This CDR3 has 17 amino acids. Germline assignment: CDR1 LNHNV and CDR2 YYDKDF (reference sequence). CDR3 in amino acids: CATSRVGEGPRHYTQYF.

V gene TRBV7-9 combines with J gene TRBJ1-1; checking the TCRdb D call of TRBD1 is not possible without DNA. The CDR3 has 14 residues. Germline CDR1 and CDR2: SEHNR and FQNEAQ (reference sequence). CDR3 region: CASTLTGANTEAFF.

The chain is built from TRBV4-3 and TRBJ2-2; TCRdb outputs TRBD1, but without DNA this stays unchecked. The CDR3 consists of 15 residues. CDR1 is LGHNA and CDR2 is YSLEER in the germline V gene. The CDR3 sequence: CASSLGPGLAGELFF.

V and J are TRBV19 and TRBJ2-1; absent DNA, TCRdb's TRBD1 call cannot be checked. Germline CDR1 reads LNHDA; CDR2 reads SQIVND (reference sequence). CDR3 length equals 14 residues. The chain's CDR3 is CASSISAQLNEQFF.

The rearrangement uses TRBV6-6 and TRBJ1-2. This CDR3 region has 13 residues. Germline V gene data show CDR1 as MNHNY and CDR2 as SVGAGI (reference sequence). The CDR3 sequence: CASLPQANYGYTF.

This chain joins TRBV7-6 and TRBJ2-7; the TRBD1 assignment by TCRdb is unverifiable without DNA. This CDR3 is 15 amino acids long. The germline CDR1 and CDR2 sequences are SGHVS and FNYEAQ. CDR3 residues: CASSLAKDRFYEQYF.

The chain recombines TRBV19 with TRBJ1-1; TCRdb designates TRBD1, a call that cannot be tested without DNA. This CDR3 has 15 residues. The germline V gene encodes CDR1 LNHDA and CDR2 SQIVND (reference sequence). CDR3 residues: CASSIGSGAITEAFF.

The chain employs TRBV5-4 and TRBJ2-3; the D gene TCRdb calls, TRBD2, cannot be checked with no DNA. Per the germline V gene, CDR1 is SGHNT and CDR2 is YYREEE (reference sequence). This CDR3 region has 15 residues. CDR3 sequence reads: CASRLSGGPTDTQYF.

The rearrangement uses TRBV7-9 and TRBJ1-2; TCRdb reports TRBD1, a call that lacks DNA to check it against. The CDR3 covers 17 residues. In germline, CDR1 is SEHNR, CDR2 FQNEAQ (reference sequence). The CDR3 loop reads CASNPRRFENSNYGYTF.

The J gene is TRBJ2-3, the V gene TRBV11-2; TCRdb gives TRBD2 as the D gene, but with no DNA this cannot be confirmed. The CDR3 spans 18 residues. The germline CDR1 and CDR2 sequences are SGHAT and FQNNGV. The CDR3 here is CASSYRLAGFGVTDTQYF.

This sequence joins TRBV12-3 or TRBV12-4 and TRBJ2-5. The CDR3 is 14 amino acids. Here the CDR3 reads CASSYSGKEETQYF.

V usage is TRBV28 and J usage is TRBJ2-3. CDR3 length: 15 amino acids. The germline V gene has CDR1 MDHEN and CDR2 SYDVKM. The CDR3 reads CASSLARTSTDTQYF. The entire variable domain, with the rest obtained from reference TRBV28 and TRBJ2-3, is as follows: DVKVTQSSRYLVKRTGEKVFLECVQDMDHENMFWYRQDPGLGLRLIYFSYDVKMKEKGDIPEGYSVSREKKERFSLILESASTNQTSMYLCASSLARTSTDTQYFGPGTRLTVL.

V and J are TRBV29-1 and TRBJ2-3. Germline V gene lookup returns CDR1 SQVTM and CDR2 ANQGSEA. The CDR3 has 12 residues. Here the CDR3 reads CSGEKSTDTQYF.

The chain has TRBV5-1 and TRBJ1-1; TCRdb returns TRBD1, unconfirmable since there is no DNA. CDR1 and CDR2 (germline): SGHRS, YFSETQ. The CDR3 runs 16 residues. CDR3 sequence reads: CASSLAGPPVNTEAFF.

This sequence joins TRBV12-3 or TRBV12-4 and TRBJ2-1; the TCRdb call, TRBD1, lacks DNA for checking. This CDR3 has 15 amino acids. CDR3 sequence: CASSEGGTGGNEQFF.

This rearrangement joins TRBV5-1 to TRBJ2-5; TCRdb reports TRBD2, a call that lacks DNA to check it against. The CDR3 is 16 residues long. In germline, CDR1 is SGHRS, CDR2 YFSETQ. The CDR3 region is CASSLAAGTTKETQYF.